The clone carrying this T cell receptor (beta chain) was seen a single time. These data originate in a study of control samples from healthy donors and cancer patients. Looked up from germline, CDR1 is LNHDA and CDR2 is SQIVND (reference sequence). The CDR3 sequence is 17 residues long. V trimming: 1 base; J trimming: 4 bases; junction bases outside the gene matches: 7. Generated by immunoSEQ multiplex PCR, the TCRdb table keeps only in-frame clones and is missing some. The sample has almost 90,000 clones, around nine tenths seen once. The chain carries TRBV19 and TRBJ1-2; 12 nucleotides match TRBD1. This TCR came from a man aged 25-45 years in good health. Source material: blood. Here the CDR3 reads CASSIGGTGGRIYGYTF. The CDR3 DNA sequence: TGTGCCAGTAGTATAGGGGGGACAGGGGGCCGAATCTATGGCTACACCTTC.